Listed below are T cell receptor beta chains from one sample, sequenced in a study of shared clonotypes between healthy human individuals. Sequencing was performed with immunoSEQ multiplex PCR; in TCRdb, only in-frame clones are kept and a portion is missing. The profile shows about 660,000 clones, over 65% of them singletons. The sequencing input was memory CD4+ T cells sorted from blood. The receptors originated from a woman younger than 45 in good health. Both conserved end residues are part of each CDR3. Fields, in order: J gene, V gene, D gene, clone size, CDR3 protein, CDR3 DNA. A D gene is named only where the DNA matches it firmly. Size is omitted from some rows. Given values are once, few, many or a class for expanded clones.

J: TRBJ2-7
V: TRBV5-1
D: NA
size: NA
CDR3: CASSSMIGRQSSYEQYF
DNA: TGCGCCAGCAGCTCGATGATCGGCCGGCAGAGCTCCTACGAGCAGTACTTC

J: TRBJ2-2
V: TRBV7-2
D: NA
size: once
CDR3: CASSPHESGATGELFF
DNA: TGTGCCAGCAGCCCCCATGAATCGGGTGCCACCGGGGAGCTGTTTTTT

J: TRBJ1-2
V: TRBV13
D: TRBD1
size: NA
CDR3: CASSRTGYGYTF
DNA: TGTGCCAGCAGCCGGACAGGGTATGGCTACACCTTC

J: TRBJ1-2
V: TRBV29-1
D: TRBD1
size: once
CDR3: CSGTGEGGYTF
DNA: TGCAGCGGCACAGGGGAGGGTGGCTACACCTTC

J: TRBJ2-3
V: TRBV2
D: NA
size: NA
CDR3: CASSAVLSTDTQYF
DNA: TGTGCCAGCAGTGCGGTTCTTAGCACAGATACGCAGTATTTT

J: TRBJ2-1
V: TRBV28
D: TRBD2
size: NA
CDR3: CASSSAGTSGIYEQFF
DNA: TGTGCCAGCAGTTCCGCCGGGACTAGCGGGATCTATGAGCAGTTCTTC

J: TRBJ1-2
V: TRBV2
D: NA
size: few
CDR3: CASSESRGLGGYTF
DNA: TGTGCCAGCAGTGAAAGTAGGGGCCTGGGTGGCTACACCTTC

J: TRBJ1-2
V: TRBV7-2
D: NA
size: NA
CDR3: CASSSPGTSAYGYTF
DNA: TGTGCCAGCAGCTCACCGGGAACCTCGGCCTATGGCTACACCTTC

J: TRBJ2-1
V: TRBV7-9
D: TRBD1
size: NA
CDR3: CASSSTGVANEQFF
DNA: TGTGCCAGCAGCTCCACAGGGGTGGCCAATGAGCAGTTCTTC

J: TRBJ2-5
V: TRBV6-1
D: NA
size: NA
CDR3: CASRGDGETQYF
DNA: TGTGCCAGCAGGGGGGACGGCGAGACCCAGTACTTC

J: TRBJ1-4
V: TRBV29-1
D: NA
size: NA
CDR3: CSVDGGAGGANEKLFF
DNA: TGCAGCGTTGATGGGGGGGCCGGAGGGGCTAATGAAAAACTGTTTTTT

J: TRBJ2-1
V: TRBV6-6
D: NA
size: NA
CDR3: CASSPGTSYNEQFF
DNA: TGTGCCAGCAGCCCCGGGACCTCCTACAATGAGCAGTTCTTC

J: TRBJ2-2
V: TRBV7-8
D: TRBD2
size: once
CDR3: CASSLLAGGDTGELFF
DNA: TGTGCCAGCAGCTTACTAGCGGGAGGGGACACCGGGGAGCTGTTTTTT

J: TRBJ2-2
V: TRBV5-4
D: NA
size: NA
CDR3: CASSSELMTGELFF
DNA: TGTGCCAGCAGCTCAGAGCTTATGACCGGGGAGCTGTTTTTT

J: TRBJ1-2
V: TRBV5-1
D: TRBD1
size: NA
CDR3: CASSSTNQGALRGYTF
DNA: TGCGCCAGCAGCTCTACCAATCAGGGGGCTTTACGGGGCTACACCTTC